Listed below are T cell receptor beta chains from one sample, sequenced in a study of control samples from healthy donors and cancer patients. The data were produced by immunoSEQ multiplex PCR, yet TCRdb's version contains in-frame clones alone and is incomplete. The sample has roughly 100,000 clones, around 92% seen once; the top ten hold roughly 2.5%. Sequencing was done on a sample of blood. The receptors originated from a young woman in good health. The CDR3 runs from the conserved cysteine through the conserved F or W. D genes are given only for firm matches. Clone size is stated in some rows and not others, as once, few, many or a class when expanded.

cdr3_nt | cdr3_aa | d_call | j_call | v_call | clone_size
TGTGCCAGCAGCTTAGATGAAAAACTGTTTTTT | CASSLDEKLFF | . | TRBJ1-4 | TRBV11-3 | .
TGCGCCAGCAGCCAAGTATCGGCAGGGCGTCCTTATGGCTACACCTTC | CASSQVSAGRPYGYTF | . | TRBJ1-2 | TRBV4-3 | .
TGCAGCGTGGGCGGGGGGCGTTCAGATACGCAGTATTTT | CSVGGGRSDTQYF | TRBD2 | TRBJ2-3 | TRBV29-1 | .
TGCGCCAGCAGTCAATGGCTCATCCCCTACTATGGCTACACCTTC | CASSQWLIPYYGYTF | . | TRBJ1-2 | TRBV23-1 | .
TGTGCCAGCAGCCTGGGGGAGGGTATCTCCTACGAGCAGTACTTC | CASSLGEGISYEQYF | TRBD2 | TRBJ2-7 | TRBV5-5 | .
TGTGCCAGCAGTTCATACAGGAATTCACCCCTCCACTTT | CASSSYRNSPLHF | . | TRBJ1-6 | TRBV27 | .
TGTGCCAGTAGTTTGTGGACTGAAGCTTTCTTT | CASSLWTEAFF | . | TRBJ1-1 | TRBV19 | .
TGTGCCAGCAGTGAGGGCCAGCCCCAGCATTTT | CASSEGQPQHF | . | TRBJ1-5 | TRBV28 | .
TGTGCCAGCAGTGACGGGGGTCGTGAGCAGTTCTTC | CASSDGGREQFF | . | TRBJ2-1 | TRBV6-4 | .
TGCGCCAGCAGCCCCCAACAGGGCTTAACAAATGAAGCTTTCTTT | CASSPQQGLTNEAFF | . | TRBJ1-1 | TRBV4-1 | .
TGTGCCAGCAGTCGACCGGGGGCCTACTATGGCTACACCTTC | CASSRPGAYYGYTF | . | TRBJ1-2 | TRBV6-2/TRBV6-3 | .
TGTGCCAGCAGTTACGGGACAGGGGATGGCTACACCTTC | CASSYGTGDGYTF | TRBD1 | TRBJ1-2 | TRBV7-9 | .
TGTGCCAGCAGTGAACGCCAGGTTTATAATTCACCCCTCCACTTT | CASSERQVYNSPLHF | . | TRBJ1-6 | TRBV2 | once
TGTGCCACCTCCCTCGGGGGGGCCTATGGCTACACCTTC | CATSLGGAYGYTF | . | TRBJ1-2 | TRBV6-5 | .
TGTGCCAGACCACCTTCCCAGGGGAGGTATGGCTACACCTTC | CARPPSQGRYGYTF | . | TRBJ1-2 | TRBV11-3 | .
TGTGCCAGCAGTCCAGACAGGGGGCGAGATGAAAAACTGTTTTTT | CASSPDRGRDEKLFF | TRBD1 | TRBJ1-4 | TRBV28 | .
TGTGCCAGCAGCCAACAGGGAATCTCTGGAAACACCATATATTTT | CASSQQGISGNTIYF | . | TRBJ1-3 | TRBV3-1/TRBV3-2 | .
TGTGCCAGCAGTCAATTAATCTCCTATAATTCACCCCTCCACTTT | CASSQLISYNSPLHF | . | TRBJ1-6 | TRBV27 | .
TGTGCCAGCAGTTTATCGGGTACAGGTTCTCAAGAGACCCAGTACTTC | CASSLSGTGSQETQYF | . | TRBJ2-5 | TRBV28 | .
TGTGCCAGTAGTATAGACAGTAGCACAGATACGCAGTATTTT | CASSIDSSTDTQYF | . | TRBJ2-3 | TRBV19 | .
TGTGCCAGCAGCTTAAATGCGGGCCACTCCTACAATGAGCAGTTCTTC | CASSLNAGHSYNEQFF | . | TRBJ2-1 | TRBV7-3 | .
TGTGCCAGCAGTTACACACCGGGACAAATCTACGAGCAGTACTTC | CASSYTPGQIYEQYF | . | TRBJ2-7 | TRBV6-5 | .
TGTGCCATCAGTAAGGCGTCTACAGATACGCAGTATTTT | CAISKASTDTQYF | . | TRBJ2-3 | TRBV10-3 | .
TGTGCCAGCAGCTTAAATGGCCCGGGTTGGAGTGAGACCCAGTACTTC | CASSLNGPGWSETQYF | . | TRBJ2-5 | TRBV7-3 | .
TGCGCCAGCAGTGAACACACCAGCTCTGGAAACACCATATATTTT | CASSEHTSSGNTIYF | . | TRBJ1-3 | TRBV10-1 | .
TGTGCCAGCAGCTTAGTCCCCGGGCAGCCCCAGCATTTT | CASSLVPGQPQHF | . | TRBJ1-5 | TRBV7-2 | .
TGTGCCAGCAGCCCTACCGGACTAGCGGACTACAATGAGCAGTTCTTC | CASSPTGLADYNEQFF | TRBD2 | TRBJ2-1 | TRBV4-2 | .
TGTGCCAGCAGCCAAGGTCTCGCAAACACTGAAGCTTTCTTT | CASSQGLANTEAFF | . | TRBJ1-1 | TRBV3-1/TRBV3-2 | .
TGTGCCAGCAGTTCCCCTGTCTACGAGCAGTACTTC | CASSSPVYEQYF | . | TRBJ2-7 | TRBV6-5 | .
TGTGCCAGCAGCTTCTCTACGGCCTTCGGGAACATTCAGTACTTC | CASSFSTAFGNIQYF | . | TRBJ2-4 | TRBV11-2 | .
TGTGCCAGCAGCTTCAGACTCTCCACGTACCAAGAGACCCAGTACTTC | CASSFRLSTYQETQYF | . | TRBJ2-5 | TRBV7-6 | once
TGCGCCAGCAGCCAGAGGACAGGGATGGGCTACACCTTC | CASSQRTGMGYTF | TRBD1 | TRBJ1-2 | TRBV4-3 | .
TGTGCCAGAAGCTTGGCTTACTACGGACTAGCGGGAGAACTTTCCTACGAGCAGTACTTC | CARSLAYYGLAGELSYEQYF | TRBD2 | TRBJ2-7 | TRBV5-3 | .
TGTGCCAGCAGCTTACAGGGGTTTTACGAGCAGTACTTC | CASSLQGFYEQYF | TRBD1 | TRBJ2-7 | TRBV5-4 | .
TGTGCCAGCAGTCAGACTAGCGGGGGGGCAGATACGCAGTATTTT | CASSQTSGGADTQYF | TRBD2 | TRBJ2-3 | TRBV6-4 | .
TGTGCCAGCAGCTTTGGCGGCTACGAGCAGTACTTC | CASSFGGYEQYF | . | TRBJ2-7 | TRBV13 | .
TGTGCCAGCAGCGCCTACGGGGCAGGAAATTCACCCCTCCACTTT | CASSAYGAGNSPLHF | . | TRBJ1-6 | TRBV7-2 | .
TGTGCCAGTAGTATTTCCGGGACAGGGCGGGGGAACACTGAAGCTTTCTTT | CASSISGTGRGNTEAFF | TRBD1 | TRBJ1-1 | TRBV19 | .
TGTGCCAGCAGCAAACTACGCCGTGGCTCAGTGGTCTATGAGCAGTTCTTC | CASSKLRRGSVVYEQFF | . | TRBJ2-1 | TRBV21-1 | .
TGTGCCAGTAGCGGGGGAGCGGGGGGTAGTCGAACCCAGTACTTC | CASSGGAGGSRTQYF | TRBD2 | TRBJ2-5 | TRBV19 | .
TGCAGCGTCGACACGACAGGGTACAATGAGCAGTTCTTC | CSVDTTGYNEQFF | TRBD1 | TRBJ2-1 | TRBV29-1 | .
TGTGCCAGCAGCCCCTGGTCCGGGACAGACAATCAGCCCCAGCATTTT | CASSPWSGTDNQPQHF | TRBD1 | TRBJ1-5 | TRBV7-9 | .
TGTGCCAGCAGTCAATCCTCCGGAGGGGCCAACGTCCTGACTTTC | CASSQSSGGANVLTF | . | TRBJ2-6 | TRBV6-4 | few
TGCGCCAGCAGCTTGGAGGGCGGCGTCGGATCACCCCTCCACTTT | CASSLEGGVGSPLHF | . | TRBJ1-6 | TRBV5-1 | .
TGTGCCAGCAGCGGCTGGGGGCTAGCGGGAGTATGGGATACGCAGTATTTT | CASSGWGLAGVWDTQYF | TRBD2 | TRBJ2-3 | TRBV9 | .
TGTGCCAGTAGTATTCCGGCTGGAGTCTACAATGAGCAGTTCTTC | CASSIPAGVYNEQFF | . | TRBJ2-1 | TRBV19 | .
TGCGCCAGCAGTTCAGGGAGCTCCTACGAGCAGTACTTC | CASSSGSSYEQYF | . | TRBJ2-7 | TRBV5-1 | .
TGCAGTGCTAGTTTCGCCGTTCTAACAGGGGGAAGTACCTCCACAGATACGCAGTATTTT | CSASFAVLTGGSTSTDTQYF | TRBD1 | TRBJ2-3 | TRBV20-1 | .
TGTGCCAGCAGCCAAGCAGGGGCACACTCTGGAAACACCATATATTTT | CASSQAGAHSGNTIYF | . | TRBJ1-3 | TRBV3-1/TRBV3-2 | .
TGTGCCAGCAGCTTAGATCTGGGGGCGAAGTATGGAATCTTCGTCAGACTCTCCTTC | CASSLDLGAKYGIFVRLSF | . | TRBJ1-2 | TRBV11-3 | .
TGTGCCAGCAGCACAGGGTCCTCCTCTGGAAACACCATATATTTT | CASSTGSSSGNTIYF | . | TRBJ1-3 | TRBV11-1 | .
TGTGCCACCAGTACCACAGGGAATCCCCATCAGCCCCAGCATTTT | CATSTTGNPHQPQHF | . | TRBJ1-5 | TRBV24-1 | once
TGTGCCAGCAGTTTAGTGGGCGGTGAAGCTTTCTTT | CASSLVGGEAFF | . | TRBJ1-1 | TRBV12-3/TRBV12-4 | .
TGTGCCTGGATAGCGGGGACCTACGAGCAGTACTTC | CAWIAGTYEQYF | TRBD2 | TRBJ2-7 | TRBV30 | .
TGTGCCACCAGCAGAGCCAGGACCGGGAATAGCAATCAGCCCCAGCATTTT | CATSRARTGNSNQPQHF | . | TRBJ1-5 | TRBV15 | .